This record concerns one T cell receptor beta chain sequence. Authors' methods: Nucleated cell counts were estimated from reference gene primer amplification. Data came from immunoSEQ multiplex PCR; TCRdb stores just in-frame clones and leaves some out. The DNA gave D and trimming, while V, J and clone size come from that table. This sample has 200,000 to 250,000 clones, with more than 75% found just once. This sample is part of a study of blood T cell repertoires in COVID-19. Study-level background: The United States, Italy and Spain were the sources of the acute and convalescent COVID-19 samples. PBMCs, B-cell-depleted T cells, or T cells provided the cDNA or gDNA that made up the material.

The germline V and J ends were trimmed by 0 bases and 0 bases, with 9 bases remaining between them. The germline V gene has CDR1 LGHNA and CDR2 YSLEER. CDR3 length equals 16 residues. Sequenced input: peripheral blood. The chain combines TRBV4-3 with TRBJ1-3, with D possibly TRBD1 on 6 matching bases. This receptor was identified in a human donor in a cohort sampled during active COVID-19. CDR3 protein: CASSQDLGGSGNTIYF. The CDR3, as DNA: TGCGCCAGCAGCCAAGATCTAGGGGGCTCTGGAAACACCATATATTTT.